This TCR beta chain was found in a study of technical replicates of blood from a handful of donors. This CDR3 has 15 residues. CDR1 is LNHDA and CDR2 is SQIVND in the germline V gene (reference sequence). V lost 2 bases, J lost 1 base, and 1 base stayed unmatched. Only in-frame clones appear in the TCRdb table, and some are missing; sequencing was by immunoSEQ multiplex PCR. The data contain approximately 82,000 clones, about 93% of them singletons. The rearrangement uses TRBV19 and TRBJ2-3; TRBD2 aligns across 9 bases. What was sequenced was T cells isolated from PBMCs. The sequence derives from a human donor in good health. The CDR3 protein is CASSILAGGTDTQYF. The CDR3 DNA is TGTGCCAGTAGTATATTAGCGGGGGGCACAGATACGCAGTATTTT.